These T cell receptor beta chains were read from a single sample in a study of persistence of HIV-infected CD4 T cells. Generated by immunoSEQ multiplex PCR, the TCRdb table keeps only in-frame clones and is missing some. The table has about 46,000 clones, more than 80% seen once. Antigen specificity for these receptors is unknown. This sample comprised CD4+ T cells sorted from PBMCs after roughly 19-hour stimulation, obtained from a patient who received antiretroviral therapy. The receptors here all came from an adult woman with HIV who was CMV-seropositive. The CDR3 runs from the conserved cysteine through the conserved F or W. A D gene is named only where the DNA matches it firmly. Size tells how often a clone was seen (once, few, many) or the class of an expanded clone, and some rows leave it out.

>NA|TRBV7-9|NA|TRBJ2-1
TGTGCCAGCAGCCCCCGGGTCTACAATGAGCAGTTCTTC
CASSPRVYNEQFF
>NA|TRBV4-1|once|TRBJ1-6
TGCGCCAGCAGCCAAGGGCAGGGGTGGGATTCACCCCTCCACTTT
CASSQGQGWDSPLHF
>NA|TRBV19|NA|TRBJ2-2
TGTGCCAGTAGTAAGCACAGGGACCTCACCGGGGAGCTGTTTTTT
CASSKHRDLTGELFF
>NA|TRBV6-2/TRBV6-3|NA|TRBJ1-5
TGTGCCAGCAGTTTTTTCACGACGGGTCAGCCAGGCAATCAGCCCCAGCATTTT
CASSFFTTGQPGNQPQHF
>NA|TRBV11-1|NA|TRBJ2-5
TGTGCCAGCAGCTTAGCGCTCTCCTGGGGACCAGAGACCCAGTACTTC
CASSLALSWGPETQYF
>NA|TRBV2|NA|TRBJ1-1
TGTGCCAGCAGTAAGGGAGGGACACCAGCTTTCTTT
CASSKGGTPAFF
>NA|TRBV7-8|once|TRBJ2-2
TGTGCCAGCAGCCGGACAGCGAACACCGGGGAGCTGTTTTTT
CASSRTANTGELFF
>TRBD1|TRBV12-3/TRBV12-4|NA|TRBJ1-5
TGTGCCAGCACCCTGACAGGGGATCAGCCCCAGCATTTT
CASTLTGDQPQHF
>NA|TRBV3-1/TRBV3-2|NA|TRBJ1-5
TGTGCCAGCAGCCACGGGGGGGGGCCCCAGCATTTT
CASSHGGGPQHF
>TRBD2|TRBV25-1|NA|TRBJ2-3
TGTGCCACCGTAGCGGGAGTGACAGATACGCAGTATTTT
CATVAGVTDTQYF
>NA|TRBV29-1|NA|TRBJ1-2
TGCAGCGTTGAAATGGGCGAATTCTATGGCTACACCTTC
CSVEMGEFYGYTF
>NA|TRBV12-5|NA|TRBJ1-1
TGTGCTAGTGGGCAGGGTCGATCCTCGTTGGCTGAAGCTTTCTTT
CASGQGRSSLAEAFF
>TRBD2|TRBV6-5|NA|TRBJ2-1
TGTGCCAGCAGAAGAGGACTAGTAGTCGATGAGCAGTTCTTC
CASRRGLVVDEQFF
>NA|TRBV28|NA|TRBJ2-2
TGTGCCATCGCGGGACCTATGAACACCGGGGAGCTGTTTTTT
CAIAGPMNTGELFF
>NA|TRBV9|NA|TRBJ2-6
TGTGCCAGCAGCGCGCCTCCAGGGGTCCTGACTTTC
CASSAPPGVLTF
>NA|TRBV7-2|NA|TRBJ2-7
TGTGCCAGCAGCCGGACGCTAATAAGGGGGGAGCAGTACTTC
CASSRTLIRGEQYF
>NA|TRBV18|NA|TRBJ1-5
TGTGCCAGCTCACGGGCAGGGGAGGCCAATCAGCCCCAGCATTTT
CASSRAGEANQPQHF
>NA|TRBV4-3|NA|TRBJ1-1
TGCGCCAGCAGCCAAGGGAGGCGTGACGCTTTCTTT
CASSQGRRDAFF
>NA|TRBV7-2|NA|TRBJ2-1
TGTGCCAGCAGCTTGGACGGAAACTACAATGAGCAGTTCTTC
CASSLDGNYNEQFF
>NA|TRBV29-1|NA|TRBJ2-7
TGCAGCGCAGCCCTCGTAACCTCAAAGGGCGAGCAGTACTTC
CSAALVTSKGEQYF
>NA|TRBV27|NA|TRBJ1-1
TGTGCCAGCAGTCCCCCTGGACGGAAGAACACTGAAGCTTTCTTT
CASSPPGRKNTEAFF
>TRBD1|TRBV7-2|NA|TRBJ1-2
TGTGCCAGCAGCACCGGAACAGGGGGCGGCTACACCTTC
CASSTGTGGGYTF
>TRBD1|TRBV7-2|NA|TRBJ1-1
TGTGCCAGCAGCCATGGAGGACAGGGCGGAGGGGAAGCTTTCTTT
CASSHGGQGGGEAFF
>TRBD2|TRBV7-3|NA|TRBJ2-5
TGTGCCAGCAGCTTCGGAGCGGGGGGGCCTGAAGAGACCCAGTACTTC
CASSFGAGGPEETQYF
>TRBD1|TRBV3-1/TRBV3-2|NA|TRBJ1-1
TGTGCCAGCAGCCAAGATTTGGGGACAGTGAACACTGAAGCTTTCTTT
CASSQDLGTVNTEAFF
>TRBD2|TRBV3-1/TRBV3-2|NA|TRBJ2-7
TGTGCCAGCAGCCATCGGGGAGGGAAACCCTACGAGCAGTACTTC
CASSHRGGKPYEQYF
>TRBD1|TRBV4-3|NA|TRBJ1-6
TGCGCCAGCGGACGGGACAGTAATTCACCCCTCCACTTT
CASGRDSNSPLHF
>TRBD2|TRBV20-1|NA|TRBJ2-1
TGCAGTGCGAGCGGGAGTAATGAGCAGTTCTTC
CSASGSNEQFF
>TRBD2|TRBV28|once|TRBJ2-1
TGTGCCAGCAGGGGGGTGCGGGAGGTAAGGAATGAGCAGTTCTTC
CASRGVREVRNEQFF
>NA|TRBV10-2|NA|TRBJ1-4
TGCGCCAGCAGAGGTAACCTGGGAACTAATGAAAAACTGTTTTTT
CASRGNLGTNEKLFF
>TRBD2|TRBV2|once|TRBJ2-1
TGTGCCAGCAGTGAAGGGAGGACTAGTATCAATGAGCAGTTCTTC
CASSEGRTSINEQFF
>NA|TRBV12-5|once|TRBJ2-1
TGTGCTACACAAACGACTAGCTCCTACAATGAGCAGTTCTTC
CATQTTSSYNEQFF
>TRBD1|TRBV27|NA|TRBJ1-3
TGTGCCAGCAGTAGACAGGGCTCTGGAAACACCATATATTTT
CASSRQGSGNTIYF
>NA|TRBV3-1/TRBV3-2|NA|TRBJ2-7
TGTGCCAGCAGCCACGGCAGTTCCTACGAGCAGTACTTC
CASSHGSSYEQYF
>TRBD1|TRBV28|once|TRBJ2-7
TGTGCCAGCAGGCCCGGGACAGGGGGAACCTACGAGCAGTACTTC
CASRPGTGGTYEQYF
>NA|TRBV7-2|NA|TRBJ2-2
TGTGCCAGCAGCCCCAGGCAGGGATTAGGGGGGGAGCTGTTTTTT
CASSPRQGLGGELFF
>NA|TRBV19|NA|TRBJ2-1
TGTGCCAGTAGTAGCCTGGGGATGCCCTTAAATGAGCAGTTCTTC
CASSSLGMPLNEQFF
>NA|TRBV30|NA|TRBJ1-4
TGTGCCCTGGCGGAATTCTCCGGGACTAGAAATGAAAAACTGTTTTTT
CALAEFSGTRNEKLFF
>NA|TRBV30|NA|TRBJ2-7
TGTGCCTGGAGTGCCGGGACCGGGTATGTGCAGTACTTC
CAWSAGTGYVQYF
>TRBD1|TRBV18|once|TRBJ1-1
TGTGCCAGCTCACAGTCAGGGGGGGCTGAAGCTTTCTTT
CASSQSGGAEAFF
>TRBD1|TRBV28|NA|TRBJ1-6
TGTGCCAGCAGCTTGACAGGGCCTAGGTCACCCCTCCACTTT
CASSLTGPRSPLHF
>NA|TRBV28|NA|TRBJ1-6
TGTGCCAGCAGTTTATCCTCCGGACCCCTCCACTTT
CASSLSSGPLHF
>NA|TRBV5-6|NA|TRBJ1-2
TGTGCCAGCAGCTCTCAACTCTATGGCTACACCTTC
CASSSQLYGYTF
>NA|TRBV29-1|NA|TRBJ1-2
TGCAGCGCCTGGGACGGCTATGGCTACACCTTC
CSAWDGYGYTF
>TRBD1|TRBV5-1|NA|TRBJ2-7
TGCGCCAGCAGCTTGGCCAACAGGGGGCGAAGGGGCTCCTACGAGCAGTACTTC
CASSLANRGRRGSYEQYF
>NA|TRBV5-1|NA|TRBJ1-1
TGCGCCAGCAGCTTGGGGCAGGGCGGCACTGAAGCTTTCTTT
CASSLGQGGTEAFF
>TRBD1|TRBV5-4|NA|TRBJ2-5
TGTGCCAGCAGCTCGGACAGGGGCGATAGGACCCAGTACTTC
CASSSDRGDRTQYF
>NA|TRBV19|once|TRBJ2-5
TGTGCCAGTAGTCCCCGACAGCAAGAGACCCAGTACTTC
CASSPRQQETQYF
>TRBD1|TRBV6-1|NA|TRBJ1-2
TGTGCCAGCAGTGAAGCGTACGGGACAGCTAACTATGGCTACACCTTC
CASSEAYGTANYGYTF
>NA|TRBV7-2|NA|TRBJ2-1
TGTGCCAGCAGCTCCCGGCGTAGCGGTTTCTACAATGAGCAGTTCTTC
CASSSRRSGFYNEQFF
>NA|TRBV30|NA|TRBJ1-6
TGTGCCTGGAGTGTAGACAGTAGATCTAATTCACCCCTCCACTTT
CAWSVDSRSNSPLHF
>NA|TRBV5-1|NA|TRBJ2-3
TGCGCCAGCAGCTTGGAGCCGGGAACGGCAAACCCTAGCACAGATACGCAGTATTTT
CASSLEPGTANPSTDTQYF
>NA|TRBV6-5|NA|TRBJ2-5
TGTGCCGTGTTCCGGGGCTCGGGGGAGACCCAGTACTTC
CAVFRGSGETQYF
>TRBD1|TRBV4-1|NA|TRBJ1-6
TGCGCCAGCAGCCAAGATGACAGGGTTAATTCACCCCTCCACTTT
CASSQDDRVNSPLHF
>NA|TRBV6-2/TRBV6-3|NA|TRBJ1-3
TGTGCCAGCAGTTTGGGATCACCTGGAAACACCATATATTTT
CASSLGSPGNTIYF
>NA|TRBV5-6|few|TRBJ1-2
TGTGCCAGCAGCCATCAGATAGTGGAGGGCTACACCTTC
CASSHQIVEGYTF
>TRBD2|TRBV6-5|NA|TRBJ2-7
TGTGCCAGCAGGGGGACTAGCGGCTACGAGCAGTACTTC
CASRGTSGYEQYF
>NA|TRBV27|NA|TRBJ1-4
TGTGCCAGCAGTCTAACTGCAACTAATGAAAAACTGTTTTTT
CASSLTATNEKLFF
>NA|TRBV5-4|NA|TRBJ1-1
TGTGCCAGCAACTCCGGACGCCCCTACACTGAAGCTTTCTTT
CASNSGRPYTEAFF